The T cell receptor (beta chain) described here comes from a study of PD-1 blockade in classical Hodgkin lymphoma. Study-wide results and caveats: Lower baseline TCR diversity was reported for newly diagnosed patients than for healthy donors. Exclusion covered patients beginning nivolumab under 1 year post-ASCT.

As to this clone: The antigen is not known.

Clones were read by immunoSEQ multiplex PCR, and TCRdb kept only the in-frame ones, dropping some. The sample lists about 20,000 clones, around 80% seen once, with about 40% in the top ten. The time point is: cycle 4 day 1 (C4D1), after five to seven weeks of nivolumab. Each of the patients experienced relapse following autologous stem cell transplantation, and their brentuximab vedotin exposure differed. V lost 5 bases and J lost 0, with 10 bases in between. This CDR3 is 14 amino acids long. The germline gives CDR1 MNHNS, CDR2 SASEGT. This receptor was obtained from a human donor with classical Hodgkin lymphoma. This material consisted of peripheral blood mononuclear cells (PBMCs), taken before the fourth cycle of nivolumab. This chain links TRBV6-1 with TRBJ2-5; D is perhaps TRBD1 or TRBD2 (6 bases each). In nucleotides, the CDR3 is TGTGCCAGCAGTCGAAGGGGGGACCAAGAGACCCAGTACTTC. Translating gives CASSRRGDQETQYF.